The entry below describes one T cell receptor (beta chain). The sample belongs to a study of OX40 agonist ivuxolimab in advanced cancers. Trimming removed 1 base at V and 7 bases at J, with 14 bases between. This CDR3 spans 14 amino acids. Germline CDR1 SGHAT, CDR2 FQNNGV. Profiled with immunoSEQ multiplex PCR; TCRdb holds only in-frame clones, not every one. The table shows 100,000 or so clones, with around 90% occurring only once. This clonotype originated in an adult with an advanced solid tumor such as melanoma, head and neck, liver or kidney cancer. The gene calls are TRBV11-2 and TRBJ2-7, with no clear D. Specimen: CD4+ or CD8+ T cells sorted from blood, collected in a trial of the OX40 agonist ivuxolimab. DNA of the CDR3: TGTGCCAGCAGCTTAGCGGCTCAACCGCGGGAGCAGTACTTC. Protein sequence: CASSLAAQPREQYF.